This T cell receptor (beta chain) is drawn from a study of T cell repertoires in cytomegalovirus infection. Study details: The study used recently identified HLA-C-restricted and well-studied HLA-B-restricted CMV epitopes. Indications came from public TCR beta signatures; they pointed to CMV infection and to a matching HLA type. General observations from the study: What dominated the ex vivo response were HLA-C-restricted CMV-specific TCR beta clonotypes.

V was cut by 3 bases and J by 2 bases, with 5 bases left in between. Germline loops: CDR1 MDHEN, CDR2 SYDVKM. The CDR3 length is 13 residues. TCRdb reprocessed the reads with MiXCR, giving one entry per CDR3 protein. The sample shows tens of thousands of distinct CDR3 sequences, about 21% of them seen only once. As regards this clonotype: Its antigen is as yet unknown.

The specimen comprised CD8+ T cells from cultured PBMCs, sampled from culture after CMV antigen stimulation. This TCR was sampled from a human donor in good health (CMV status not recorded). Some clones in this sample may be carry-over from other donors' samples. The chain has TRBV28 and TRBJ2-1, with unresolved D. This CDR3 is CASSFRPYNEQFF. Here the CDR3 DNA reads TGTGCCAGCAGTTTTAGGCCCTACAATGAGCAGTTCTTC.